This TCR beta chain is from a study of cytomegalovirus exposure and HLA in healthy donors. A multiplex PCR was run with 60 Vbeta primers and 13 Jbeta primers. The method was immunoSEQ multiplex PCR; TCRdb's version includes in-frame clones alone and lacks a portion of them. The data contain roughly 63,000 clones, roughly 73% of them seen just once; the ten biggest clones take up roughly 25%. Trimming removed 5 bases from V and 0 bases from J, with 11 bases in between. Germline CDR1 is LNHDA and CDR2 is SQIVND (reference sequence). The CDR3 has 15 amino acids. This receptor was obtained from a woman in her forties in good health and CMV-seropositive. This chain uses TRBV19 with TRBJ1-5; no firm D call. The source material was PBMCs. The CDR3 loop is CASSGSGYSNQPQHF. The CDR3 DNA follows: TGTGCCAGTAGTGGGTCGGGGTATAGCAATCAGCCCCAGCATTTT. Full variable domain (remainder filled in from reference TRBV19 and TRBJ1-5): DGGITQSPKYLFRKEGQNVTLSCEQNLNHDAMYWYRQDPGQGLRLIYYSQIVNDFQKGDIAEGYSVSREKKESFPLTVTSAQKNPTAFYLCASSGSGYSNQPQHFGDGTRLSIL.